This entry concerns a single T cell receptor beta chain. Antigen unknown. TCRdb called the RT-PCR reads again in MiXCR, with one record for every CDR3 protein. This table has hundreds of thousands of distinct CDR3 sequences, approximately 24% appearing once. The record originates from a study of response to subunit inactivated influenza vaccine. General observations from the study: Researchers suggested that each seasonal influenza vaccination recruits few new T cells.

The CDR3 spans 15 residues. V was trimmed by 2 bases and J by 2 bases, leaving 10 bases between them. CDR1 is LGHNA and CDR2 is YSLEER in the germline V gene. The J gene is TRBJ2-1, the V gene TRBV4-3, with no clear D. The sequence came from a man in his fifties who received an inactivated influenza vaccine. The starting material was CD4+ T cells sorted from PBMCs, obtained 5 days after vaccination. CDR3 coding DNA: TGCGCCAGCAGCCAACAGGAAGGACCCTACAATGAGCAGTTCTTC. It encodes CASSQQEGPYNEQFF.